The source of this TCR beta chain is a study of blood T cell repertoires in COVID-19. Study information: T cells, B-cell-depleted T cells, or PBMCs provided the cDNA or gDNA that served as material.

From germline, CDR1 is LNHNV and CDR2 YYDKDF (reference sequence). CDR3 size: 13 residues. With 4 bases removed from V and 3 bases from J, the gap between germline ends came to 10 bases. Original processing methods: How many nucleated cells were present was estimated from reference gene primer amplification. Only in-frame clones appear in the TCRdb table, and some are missing; sequencing was by immunoSEQ multiplex PCR. V, J and clone size are those of that table, while D and trimming were read from the DNA. The table lists about 64,000 clones, around nine tenths of them singletons. The V call is TRBV15, the J call TRBJ2-7; a possible D gene is TRBD1 (6 bases). The source of this sequence is a man between 65 and 85 years old with acute or convalescent COVID-19. The sample was peripheral blood. In nucleotides, the CDR3 is TGTGCCACCAGCACCCGGGACAACTACGAGCAGTACTTC. Residues: CATSTRDNYEQYF.